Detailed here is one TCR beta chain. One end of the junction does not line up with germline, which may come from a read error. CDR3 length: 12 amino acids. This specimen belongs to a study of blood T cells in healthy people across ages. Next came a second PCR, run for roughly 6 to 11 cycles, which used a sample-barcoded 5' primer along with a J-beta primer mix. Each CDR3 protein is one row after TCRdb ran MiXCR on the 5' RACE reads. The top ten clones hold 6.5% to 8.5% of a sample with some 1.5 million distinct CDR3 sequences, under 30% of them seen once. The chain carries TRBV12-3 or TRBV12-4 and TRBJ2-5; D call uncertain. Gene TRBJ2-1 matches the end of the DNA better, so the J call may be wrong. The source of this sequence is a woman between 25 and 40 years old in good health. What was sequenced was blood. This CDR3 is CVSSEPQETQFF. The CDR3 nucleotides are TGTGTCAGCTCCGAGCCTCAAGAGACCCAGTTCTTC.